Detailed here is one TCR beta chain. This clone was seen a handful of times. The antigen it binds to is not known. Base qualities were left out, and no much larger clone turns up one base away. Using the deep immunoSEQ assay, TCR CDR3 regions were amplified from genomic DNA by multiplex PCR. Extracted genomic DNA from each cell subset was spread evenly across all wells of several immunoSEQ 96-well plates, with each plate serving as a replicate. For sorted subsets, around 200 ng genomic DNA, equal to about 30,000 T cell genomes, was loaded into each replicate PCR. Purified libraries were quantified with a Qubit 3.0 fluorometer, sized on a Bioanalyzer 2100, and re-quantified with the KAPA Library Quantification kit. A separate single-read 150-cycle Illumina NextSeq 550 flow cell was used to sequence each immunoSEQ 96-well plate. Per the authors' processing: The immunoSEQ output contained only junctional sequences without quality scores, so filtering could not match that applied to full-length reads. Sequences were annotated with PyIR, a Python wrapper for IgBLAST v1.9, using IMGT germline references to assign V/J genes and CDR3. Reads with weak V/J assignments (E-value above 1e-6), missing CDR3, stop codons, out-of-frame junctions, or ambiguous translated residues were removed. V3J clonotypes were defined as sequences sharing the same inferred V gene, J gene, and CDR3 amino acid sequence. To compute the percentage overlap between repertoires, the number of shared unique clonotypes was divided by the size of the smaller repertoire. RTK rarefaction, the Chao1 estimator, and Recon v2.1 estimates of unobserved clonotypes were used to assess repertoire richness. Generation probabilities were computed with OLGA for all TCRbeta clonotypes obtained by the gDNA method from a handful of donors. In its TCRdb copy, this immuneACCESS table keeps in-frame sequences only and misses some clones. Where compared with another copy, unresolved V genes explain less than half of these, and the others have no known cause. Clonal size and the V and J genes are those of that table, whereas D and trimming came from the DNA. This sample comprises millions of clones, about 95% of them detected only once. The ten largest clones add up to roughly 1.1% of the sample.

This sample was taken from a study of shared clonotypes between healthy human individuals (dated by TCRdb to about 2020). At the level of the whole study: The cohort included three men and a couple of women between 18 and 49 years of age. Blood TCR repertoires of a handful of healthy adults were deeply sequenced to estimate repertoire size and the extent of clonotype sharing between individuals. Leukapheresis yielded between about 0.9 and 9.5 billion PBMCs per donor. Per donor, three plates each were used for CD4 naive and CD4 memory, two for CD8 naive, and one for CD8 memory. Different laboratories and diverse techniques were used to prepare libraries and sequence TCR repertoires, to increase sequencing depth and limit assay-specific biases. The paper's findings and limits, for the study overall: Because the study included only a small number of donors, the genetic and exposure-history diversity represented was limited. Pairwise subsampling led to the expectation that sequencing depth would affect the degree of clonotype sharing among donors. Incomplete sequencing was indicated by rarefaction of sorted-subset datasets, despite the large sequencing depth. Naive subsets generally had larger estimated clonotype richness than memory subsets did. Compared with non-shared clonotypes, the clonotypes found in all four sorted-subset donors had higher generation probabilities. Sharing across a few donors was observed for roughly 5% of naive CD4, over 3% of naive CD8, about 2.3% of memory CD4, and roughly 0.4% of memory CD8 clonotypes. Sampling was limited to blood, and TCR repertoires in tissue likely differ from TCR repertoires in blood.

Reading the germline V gene gives CDR1 SGHAT and CDR2 FQNNGV. V is pruned by 5 bases and J by 1 base, leaving 7 bases of the junction without a gene match. Reading from cysteine to phenylalanine, the CDR3 counts 16 amino acids. The DNA shown is the 48-base CDR3, in frame from base 1. CD8 naive samples were CD45RO-negative cells positively selected for CCR7, giving a CD45RA+CCR7+ population that excluded TemRA cells. Donors were healthy HIV-negative adults with no recently reported acute infections or vaccinations. Every donor was a Caucasian adult residing in Nashville, Tennessee, USA. Blood was collected by leukapheresis, and PBMCs were isolated by Ficoll-Histopaque density gradient centrifugation and then cryopreserved in liquid nitrogen vapor phase. Analytical flow cytometry was used to check the purity and quantity of each magnetically sorted T cell population. Genomic DNA was isolated from each sorted fraction and quantified by UV absorbance on a Nanodrop 2000c.

Sequencing was performed on naive CD8+ T cells sorted from blood. In the paper's terms, the cell subset or site label means: CD45RA+CCR7+. The receptor comes from a man younger than 30 in good health. The rearrangement joined TRBV11-2 to TRBJ2-7; 11 junctional bases match TRBD2. The encoded CDR3 is CASSDSGRARSYEQYF. The DNA is as follows: TGTGCCAGCAGCGATAGCGGGAGGGCCCGGTCCTACGAGCAGTACTTC.